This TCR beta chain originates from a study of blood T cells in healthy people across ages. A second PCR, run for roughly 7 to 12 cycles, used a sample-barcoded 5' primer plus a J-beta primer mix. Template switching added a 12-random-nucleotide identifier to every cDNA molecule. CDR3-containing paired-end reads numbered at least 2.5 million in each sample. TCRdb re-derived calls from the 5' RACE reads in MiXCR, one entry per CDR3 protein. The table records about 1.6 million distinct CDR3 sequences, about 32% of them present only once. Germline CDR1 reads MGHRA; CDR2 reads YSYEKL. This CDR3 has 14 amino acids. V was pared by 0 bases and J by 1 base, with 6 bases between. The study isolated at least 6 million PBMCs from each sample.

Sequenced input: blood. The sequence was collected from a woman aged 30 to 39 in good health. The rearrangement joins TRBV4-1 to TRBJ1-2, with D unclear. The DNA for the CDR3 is TGCGCCAGCAGCCAAGAAAAAGGTAACTATGGCTACACCTTC. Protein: CASSQEKGNYGYTF.